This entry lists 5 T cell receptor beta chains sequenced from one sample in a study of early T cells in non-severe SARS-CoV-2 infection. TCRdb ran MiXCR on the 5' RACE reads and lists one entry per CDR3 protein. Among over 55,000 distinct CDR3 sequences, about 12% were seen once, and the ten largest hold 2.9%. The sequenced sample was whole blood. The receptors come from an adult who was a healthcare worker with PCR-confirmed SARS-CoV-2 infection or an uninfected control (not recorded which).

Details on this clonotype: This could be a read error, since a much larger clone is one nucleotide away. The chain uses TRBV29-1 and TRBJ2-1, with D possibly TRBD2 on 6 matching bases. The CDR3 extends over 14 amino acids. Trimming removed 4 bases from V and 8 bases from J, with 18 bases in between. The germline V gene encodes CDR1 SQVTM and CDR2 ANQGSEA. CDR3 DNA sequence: TGCAGCGTTGCCCGGAACAGGAGGGTCCATGAGCAGTTCTTC. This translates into CSVARNRRVHEQFF.

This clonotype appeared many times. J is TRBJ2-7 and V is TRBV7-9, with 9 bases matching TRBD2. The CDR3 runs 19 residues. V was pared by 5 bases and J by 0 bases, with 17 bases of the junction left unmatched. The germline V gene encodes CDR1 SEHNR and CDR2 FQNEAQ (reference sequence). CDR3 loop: CASSPSGAGGLPSSYEQYF. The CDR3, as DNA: TGTGCCAGCAGCCCTAGTGGAGCGGGGGGCCTCCCTAGCTCCTACGAGCAGTACTTC. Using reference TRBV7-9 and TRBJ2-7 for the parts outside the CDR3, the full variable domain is DTGVSQNPRHKITKRGQNVTFRCDPISEHNRLYWYRQTLGQGPEFLTYFQNEAQLEKSRLLSDRFSAERPKGSFSTLEIQRTEQGDSAMYLCASSPSGAGGLPSSYEQYFGPGTRLTVT.

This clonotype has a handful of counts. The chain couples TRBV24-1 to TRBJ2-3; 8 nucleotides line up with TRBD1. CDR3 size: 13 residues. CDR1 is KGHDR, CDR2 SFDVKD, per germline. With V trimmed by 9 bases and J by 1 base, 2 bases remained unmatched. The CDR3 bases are TGTGCCACCGGGGGACAGGGCACAGATACGCAGTATTTT. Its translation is CATGGQGTDTQYF.

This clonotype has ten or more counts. The CDR3 region is CSARDLVRQNTEAFF. CDR3 nucleotides: TGCAGTGCTAGAGATCTTGTACGGCAGAACACTGAAGCTTTCTTT. This chain joins TRBV20-1 and TRBJ1-1, with D unresolved. CDR1 is DFQATT, CDR2 SNEGSKA, per germline (reference sequence). V lost 0 bases, J lost 1 base, and 12 bases lay in between. The CDR3 sequence is 15 residues long.

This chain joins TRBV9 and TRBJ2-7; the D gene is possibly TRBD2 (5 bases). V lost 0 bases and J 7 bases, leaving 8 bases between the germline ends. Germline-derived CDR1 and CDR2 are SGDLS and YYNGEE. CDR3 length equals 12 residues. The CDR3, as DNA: TGTGCCAGCAGCGTAGGTGGCGGGGAGCAGTACTTC. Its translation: CASSVGGGEQYF.